This T cell receptor beta chain was identified in a study of blood T cell repertoires in COVID-19. The assay was immunoSEQ multiplex PCR, and TCRdb's table has in-frame clones only and misses some. Of about 390,000 clones detected, around 87% appear once; the ten largest clones hold about 2%. Per germline, CDR1 KGHDR and CDR2 SFDVKD. The ends were cut back, 6 bases at V and 1 base at J, with 6 bases in the middle. The CDR3 totals 13 residues. The TCR originated in a woman in her sixties or seventies with COVID-19, enrolled during active disease. Input material: peripheral blood. This sequence joins TRBV24-1 and TRBJ1-3, with D uncertain. The CDR3 region has the DNA TGTGCCACCAGTTCGGGTTCTGGAAACACCATATATTTT. Its protein product is CATSSGSGNTIYF.